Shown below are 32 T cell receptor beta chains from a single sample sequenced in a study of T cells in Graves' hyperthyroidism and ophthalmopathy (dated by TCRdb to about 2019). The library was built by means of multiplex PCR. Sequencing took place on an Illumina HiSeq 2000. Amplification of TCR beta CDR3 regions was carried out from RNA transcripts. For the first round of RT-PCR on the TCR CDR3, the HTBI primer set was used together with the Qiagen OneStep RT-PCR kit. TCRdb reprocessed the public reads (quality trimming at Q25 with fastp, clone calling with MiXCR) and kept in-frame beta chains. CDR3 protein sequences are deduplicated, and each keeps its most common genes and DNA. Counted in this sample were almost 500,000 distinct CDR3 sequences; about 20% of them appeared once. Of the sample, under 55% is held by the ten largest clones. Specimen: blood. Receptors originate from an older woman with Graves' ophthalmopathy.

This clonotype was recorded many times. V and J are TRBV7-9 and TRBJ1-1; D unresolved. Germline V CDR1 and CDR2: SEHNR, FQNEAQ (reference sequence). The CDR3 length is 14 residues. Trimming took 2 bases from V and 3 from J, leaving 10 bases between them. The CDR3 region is CASSLSSQHTEAFF. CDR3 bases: TGTGCCAGCAGCTTATCGTCCCAACACACTGAAGCTTTCTTT.

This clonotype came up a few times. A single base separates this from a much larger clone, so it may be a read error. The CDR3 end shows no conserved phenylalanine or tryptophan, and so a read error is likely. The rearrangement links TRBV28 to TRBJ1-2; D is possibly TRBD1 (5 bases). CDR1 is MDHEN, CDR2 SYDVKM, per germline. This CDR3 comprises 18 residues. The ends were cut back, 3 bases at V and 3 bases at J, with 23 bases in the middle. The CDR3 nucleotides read TGTGCCAGCAGTTTCCTCCACCTCCGTCCCGAGACAGACTATGGCTACACCCTC. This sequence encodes CASSFLHLRPETDYGYTL.

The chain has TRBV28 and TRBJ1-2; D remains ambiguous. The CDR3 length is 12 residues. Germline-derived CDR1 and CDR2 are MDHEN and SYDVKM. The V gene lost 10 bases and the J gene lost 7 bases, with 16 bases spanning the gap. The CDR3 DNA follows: TGTGCCACCTTGGAAGGCGCGGGTGGCTACACCTTC. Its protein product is CATLEGAGGYTF.

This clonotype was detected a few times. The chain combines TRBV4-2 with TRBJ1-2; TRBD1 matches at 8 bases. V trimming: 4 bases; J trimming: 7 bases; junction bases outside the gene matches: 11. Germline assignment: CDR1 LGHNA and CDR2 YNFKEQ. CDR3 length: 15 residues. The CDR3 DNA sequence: TGTGCCAGCAGCCTATCCGGACAGGGAGCTGGTGGCTACACCTTC. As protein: CASSLSGQGAGGYTF.

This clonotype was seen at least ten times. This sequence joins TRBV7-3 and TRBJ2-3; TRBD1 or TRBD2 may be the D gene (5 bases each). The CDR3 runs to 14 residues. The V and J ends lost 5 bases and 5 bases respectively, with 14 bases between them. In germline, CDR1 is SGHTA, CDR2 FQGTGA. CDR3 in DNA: TGTGCCAGCAGCAGGGACGGCACAGGAGATACGCAGTATTTT. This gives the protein CASSRDGTGDTQYF.

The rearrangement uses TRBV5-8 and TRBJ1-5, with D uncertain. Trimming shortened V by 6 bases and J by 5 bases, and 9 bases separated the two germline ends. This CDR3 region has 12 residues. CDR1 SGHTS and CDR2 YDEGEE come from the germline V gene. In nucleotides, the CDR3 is TGTGCCAGCAACCGAGCGGATCAGCCCCAGCATTTT. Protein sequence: CASNRADQPQHF.

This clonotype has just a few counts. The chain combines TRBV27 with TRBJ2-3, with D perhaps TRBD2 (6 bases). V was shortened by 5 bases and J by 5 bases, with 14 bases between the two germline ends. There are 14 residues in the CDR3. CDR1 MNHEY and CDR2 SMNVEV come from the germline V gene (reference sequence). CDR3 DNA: TGTGCCAGCAGTGCCCCGGGAGTGAGAGATACGCAGTATTTT. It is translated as CASSAPGVRDTQYF.

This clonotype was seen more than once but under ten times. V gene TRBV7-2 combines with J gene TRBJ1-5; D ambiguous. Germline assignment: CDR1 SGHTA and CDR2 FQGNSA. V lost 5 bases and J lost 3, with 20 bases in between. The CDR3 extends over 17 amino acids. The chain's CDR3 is CASSPGWRHTANQPQHF. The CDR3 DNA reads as TGTGCCAGCAGCCCGGGGTGGCGGCACACAGCCAATCAGCCCCAGCATTTT.

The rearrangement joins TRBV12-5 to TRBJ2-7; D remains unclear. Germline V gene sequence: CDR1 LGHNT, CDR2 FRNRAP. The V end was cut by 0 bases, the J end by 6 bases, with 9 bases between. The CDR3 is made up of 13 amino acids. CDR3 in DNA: TGTGCTAGTGGTTTGGTTGGTTTTAGCGAGCAGTACTTC. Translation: CASGLVGFSEQYF.

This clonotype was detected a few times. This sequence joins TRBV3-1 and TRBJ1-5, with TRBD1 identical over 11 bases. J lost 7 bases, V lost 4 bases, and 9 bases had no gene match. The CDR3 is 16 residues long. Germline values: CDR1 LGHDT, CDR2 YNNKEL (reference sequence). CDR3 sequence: CASSPRDRGLGQPQHF. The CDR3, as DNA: TGTGCCAGCAGCCCCCGGGACAGGGGGTTGGGCCAGCCCCAGCATTTT.

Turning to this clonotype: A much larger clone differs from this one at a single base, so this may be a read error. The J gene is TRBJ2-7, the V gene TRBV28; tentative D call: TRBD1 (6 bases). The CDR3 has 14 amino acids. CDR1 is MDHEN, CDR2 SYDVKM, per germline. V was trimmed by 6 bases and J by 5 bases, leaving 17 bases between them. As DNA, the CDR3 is TGTGCCAGCAGGGAACAGGGTAGGAAAGACGAGCAGTACTTC. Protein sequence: CASREQGRKDEQYF.

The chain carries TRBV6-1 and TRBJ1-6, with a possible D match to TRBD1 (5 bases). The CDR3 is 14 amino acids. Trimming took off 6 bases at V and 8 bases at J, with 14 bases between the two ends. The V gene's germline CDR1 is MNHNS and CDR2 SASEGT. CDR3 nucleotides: TGTGCCAGCAGGCAGGGAGGCCCGTATTCACCCCTCCACTTT. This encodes CASRQGGPYSPLHF.

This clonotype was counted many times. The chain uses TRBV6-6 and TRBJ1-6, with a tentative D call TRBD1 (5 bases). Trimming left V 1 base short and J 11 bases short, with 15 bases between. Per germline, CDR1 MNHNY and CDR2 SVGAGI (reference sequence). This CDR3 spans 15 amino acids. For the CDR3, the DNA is TGTGCCAGCAGTTACTTTGACAGTCGGCGAACACCCCTCCACTTT. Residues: CASSYFDSRRTPLHF.

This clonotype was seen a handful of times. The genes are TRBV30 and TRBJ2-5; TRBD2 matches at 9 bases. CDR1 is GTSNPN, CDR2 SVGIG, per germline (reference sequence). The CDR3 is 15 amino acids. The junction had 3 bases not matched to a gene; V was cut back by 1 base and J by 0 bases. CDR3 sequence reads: CAWSGGTSNQETQYF. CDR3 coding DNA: TGTGCCTGGAGTGGAGGGACTAGCAACCAAGAGACCCAGTACTTC.

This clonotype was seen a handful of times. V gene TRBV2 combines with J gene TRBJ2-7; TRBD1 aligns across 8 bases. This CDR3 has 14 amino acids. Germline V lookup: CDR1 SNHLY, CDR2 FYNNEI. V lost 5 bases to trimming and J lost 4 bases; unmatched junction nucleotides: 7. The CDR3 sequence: CASSPDRGRYEQYF. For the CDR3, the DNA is TGTGCCAGCAGTCCTGACAGGGGACGATACGAGCAGTACTTC.

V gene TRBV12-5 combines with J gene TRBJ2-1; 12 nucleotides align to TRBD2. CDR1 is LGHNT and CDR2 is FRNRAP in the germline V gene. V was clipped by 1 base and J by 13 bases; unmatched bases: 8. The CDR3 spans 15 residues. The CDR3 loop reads CASGLDGLAGGQQFF. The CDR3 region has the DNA TGTGCTAGTGGTTTGGACGGGCTAGCGGGAGGGCAACAGTTCTTC. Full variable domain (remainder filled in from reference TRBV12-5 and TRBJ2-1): DARVTQTPRHKVTEMGQEVTMRCQPILGHNTVFWYRQTMMQGLELLAYFRNRAPLDDSGMPKDRFSAEMPDATLATLKIQPSEPRDSAVYFCASGLDGLAGGQQFFGPGTRLTVL.

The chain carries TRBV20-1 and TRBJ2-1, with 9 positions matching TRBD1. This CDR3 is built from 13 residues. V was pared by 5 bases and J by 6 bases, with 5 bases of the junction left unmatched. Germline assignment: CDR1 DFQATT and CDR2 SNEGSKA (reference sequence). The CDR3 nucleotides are TGCAGTGCTCGCCGGGACAGGGTCAATGAGCAGTTCTTC. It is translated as CSARRDRVNEQFF.

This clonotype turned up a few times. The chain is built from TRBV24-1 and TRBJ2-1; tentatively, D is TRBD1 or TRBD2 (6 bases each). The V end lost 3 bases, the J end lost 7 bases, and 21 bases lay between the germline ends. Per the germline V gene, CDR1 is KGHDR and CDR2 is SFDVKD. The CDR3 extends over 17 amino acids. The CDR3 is CATSDPKPERGGNEQFF. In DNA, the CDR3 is TGTGCCACCAGTGATCCCAAGCCAGAAAGAGGGGGGAATGAGCAGTTCTTC.

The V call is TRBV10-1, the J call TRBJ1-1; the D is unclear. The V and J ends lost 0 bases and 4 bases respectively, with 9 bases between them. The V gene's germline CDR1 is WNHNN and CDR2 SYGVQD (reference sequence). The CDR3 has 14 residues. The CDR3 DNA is TGCGCCAGCAGTGAGTCGACTCGAGGCACTGAAGCTTTCTTT. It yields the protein CASSESTRGTEAFF.

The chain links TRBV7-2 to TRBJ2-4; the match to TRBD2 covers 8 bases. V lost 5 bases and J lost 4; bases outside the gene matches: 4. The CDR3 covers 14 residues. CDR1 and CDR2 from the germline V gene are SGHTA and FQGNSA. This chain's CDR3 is CASSPVAGKNIQYF. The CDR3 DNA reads TGTGCCAGCAGCCCTGTAGCGGGGAAAAACATTCAGTACTTC.

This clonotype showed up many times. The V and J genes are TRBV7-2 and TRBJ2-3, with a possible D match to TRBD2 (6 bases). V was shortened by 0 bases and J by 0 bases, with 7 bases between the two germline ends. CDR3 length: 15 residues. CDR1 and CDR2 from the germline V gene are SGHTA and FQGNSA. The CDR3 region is CASSLARGSTDTQYF. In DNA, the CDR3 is TGTGCCAGCAGCTTAGCTCGGGGGAGCACAGATACGCAGTATTTT.

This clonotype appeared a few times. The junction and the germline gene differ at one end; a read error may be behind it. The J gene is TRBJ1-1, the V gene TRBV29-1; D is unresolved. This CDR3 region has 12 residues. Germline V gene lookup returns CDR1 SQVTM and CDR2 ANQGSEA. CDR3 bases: TGCAGCGTTGCCTCGGGGAGGACTGAAGCTTCCTTT. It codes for CSVASGRTEASF. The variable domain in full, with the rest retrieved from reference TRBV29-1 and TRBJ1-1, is SAVISQKPSRDICQRGTSLTIQCQVDSQVTMMFWYRQQPGQSLTLIATANQGSEATYESGFVIDKFPISRPNLTFSTLTVSNMSPEDSSIYLCSVASGRTEASFGQGTRLTVV.

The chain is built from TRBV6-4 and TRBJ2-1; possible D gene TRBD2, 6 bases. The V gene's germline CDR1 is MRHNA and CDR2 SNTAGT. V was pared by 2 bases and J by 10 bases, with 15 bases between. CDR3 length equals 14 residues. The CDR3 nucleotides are TGTGCCAGCAGTGACGTCTACGGGAGCAGAGAGCAGTTCTTC. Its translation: CASSDVYGSREQFF.

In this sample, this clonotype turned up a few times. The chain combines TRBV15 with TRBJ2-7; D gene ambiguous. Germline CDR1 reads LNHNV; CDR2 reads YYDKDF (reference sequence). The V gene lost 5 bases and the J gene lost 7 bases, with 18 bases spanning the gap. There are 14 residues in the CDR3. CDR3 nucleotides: TGTGCCACCAGCTCGAGACGGCCGGATGAGGAGCAGTACTTC. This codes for CATSSRRPDEEQYF.

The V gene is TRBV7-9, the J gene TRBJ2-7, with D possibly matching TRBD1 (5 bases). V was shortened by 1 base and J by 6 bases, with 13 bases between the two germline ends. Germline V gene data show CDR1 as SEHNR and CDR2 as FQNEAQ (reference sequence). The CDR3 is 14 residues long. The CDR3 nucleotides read TGTGCCAGCAGCTTAGGGGCAGGGTTTAGCGAGCAGTACTTC. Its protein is CASSLGAGFSEQYF.

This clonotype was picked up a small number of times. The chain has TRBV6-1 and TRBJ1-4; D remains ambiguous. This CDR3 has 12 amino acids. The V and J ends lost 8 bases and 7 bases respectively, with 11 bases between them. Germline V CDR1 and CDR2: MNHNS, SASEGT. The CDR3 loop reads CASCRLGEKLFF. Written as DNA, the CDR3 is TGTGCCAGCTGTCGATTGGGTGAAAAACTGTTTTTT.

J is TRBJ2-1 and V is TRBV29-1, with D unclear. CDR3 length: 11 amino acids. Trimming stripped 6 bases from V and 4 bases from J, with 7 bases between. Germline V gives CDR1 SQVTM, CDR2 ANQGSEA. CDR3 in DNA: TGCAGCGTCTTGCGTTACAATGAGCAGTTCTTC. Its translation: CSVLRYNEQFF.

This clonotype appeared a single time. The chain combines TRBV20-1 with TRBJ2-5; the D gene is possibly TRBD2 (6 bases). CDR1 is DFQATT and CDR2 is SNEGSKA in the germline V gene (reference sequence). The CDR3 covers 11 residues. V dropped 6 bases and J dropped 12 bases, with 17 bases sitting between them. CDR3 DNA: TGCAGTGCCCCCGGAGGGCCGGTGGAGTACTTC. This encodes CSAPGGPVEYF.

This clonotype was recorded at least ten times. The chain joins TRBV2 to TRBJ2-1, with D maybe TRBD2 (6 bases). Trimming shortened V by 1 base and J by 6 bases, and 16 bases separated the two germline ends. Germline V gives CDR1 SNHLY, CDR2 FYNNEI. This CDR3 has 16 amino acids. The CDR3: CASSEGTIPPSNEQFF. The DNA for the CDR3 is TGTGCCAGCAGTGAAGGGACTATTCCTCCTAGCAATGAGCAGTTCTTC.

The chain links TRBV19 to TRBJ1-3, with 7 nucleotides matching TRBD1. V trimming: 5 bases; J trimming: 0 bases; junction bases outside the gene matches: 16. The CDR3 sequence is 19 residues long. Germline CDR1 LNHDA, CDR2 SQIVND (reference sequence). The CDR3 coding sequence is TGTGCCAGTAGTTCCCCACAGGGGCGAACTCTGAGCTCTGGAAACACCATATATTTT. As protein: CASSSPQGRTLSSGNTIYF. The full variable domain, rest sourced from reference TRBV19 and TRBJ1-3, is DGGITQSPKYLFRKEGQNVTLSCEQNLNHDAMYWYRQDPGQGLRLIYYSQIVNDFQKGDIAEGYSVSREKKESFPLTVTSAQKNPTAFYLCASSSPQGRTLSSGNTIYFGEGSWLTVV.

The CDR3 nucleotides are TGTGCCAGCAGCCCTCAGACTAGCCTAGGAGGCCAAGAGACCCAGTACTTC. Amino acid sequence: CASSPQTSLGGQETQYF. The chain recombines TRBV3-1 with TRBJ2-5; 7 bases line up with TRBD2. Trimming cost V 4 bases and J 1 base; bases outside gene matches: 12. CDR1 LGHDT and CDR2 YNNKEL come from the germline V gene (reference sequence). CDR3 length: 17 residues.

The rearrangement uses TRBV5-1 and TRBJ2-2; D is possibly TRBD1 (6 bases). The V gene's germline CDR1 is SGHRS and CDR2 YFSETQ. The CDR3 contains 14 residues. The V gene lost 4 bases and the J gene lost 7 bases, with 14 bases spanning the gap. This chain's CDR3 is CASSDRDTDGELFF. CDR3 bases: TGCGCCAGCAGCGACCGGGACACCGACGGGGAGCTGTTTTTT.